Below, 25 T cell receptor beta chains from the same sample are listed, as sequenced in a study of identical twins. TCRdb called the 5' RACE reads again in MiXCR, with one record for every CDR3 protein. The data hold a few hundred thousand distinct CDR3 sequences, with approximately 11% observed a single time. These sequences were also reported in another study, on yellow fever vaccine responses in identical twins.

Sequencing was done on a sample of memory (CD45RO+) T cells sorted from blood. The receptors originated from a woman in her late teens or twenties in good health.

This clonotype was seen ten or more times. This chain uses TRBV7-6 with TRBJ1-2, with 9 bases identical to TRBD1. The CDR3 loop spans 14 amino acids. Germline trimming cut 3 bases from V and 7 bases from J; bases unmatched to any gene: 6. Germline V CDR1 and CDR2: SGHVS, FNYEAQ. The CDR3: CASSLGQGTAGYTF. The CDR3 DNA reads TGTGCCAGCAGCTTGGGACAGGGTACAGCTGGCTACACCTTC.

A remark on this clonotype: Possible read error: a much larger clone is one base away. This chain joins TRBV3-1 and TRBJ1-1; the D is unclear. The V gene's germline CDR1 is LGHDT and CDR2 YNNKEL (reference sequence). This CDR3 spans 16 amino acids. The CDR3: CATSQDSFASLTEAFF. CDR3 nucleotides: TGTGCCACCAGCCAAGATAGTTTCGCCAGTCTCACTGAAGCTTTCTTT.

This clonotype has more than one count but fewer than ten. The rearrangement uses TRBV27 and TRBJ2-5; D gene unclear. Between the trimmed V and J ends, which lost 6 bases and 5 bases, there was a span of 16 bases. The CDR3 runs to 14 residues. Germline lookup yields CDR1 MNHEY and CDR2 SMNVEV (reference sequence). CDR3 in DNA: TGTGCCAGCAGGAGGACGCAACTCGGGGAGACCCAGTACTTC. Translation gives CASRRTQLGETQYF.

This clonotype was picked up a small number of times. The chain links TRBV6-5 to TRBJ2-3; the D is unclear. This CDR3 region has 17 residues. Trimming removed 0 bases at V and 2 bases at J, with 15 bases between. Germline V gene lookup returns CDR1 MNHEY and CDR2 SVGAGI. CDR3 nucleotides: TGTGCCAGCAGTTACTCCCCGTTGTTGGCCATCACAGATACGCAGTATTTT. It specifies CASSYSPLLAITDTQYF.

This clonotype was found a few times. The chain couples TRBV7-2 to TRBJ2-1, with TRBD2 identical over 7 bases. The germline CDR1 and CDR2 sequences are SGHTA and FQGNSA. J gave up 7 bases and V 2 bases, and 8 bases lay outside the gene matches. This CDR3 region has 15 residues. The CDR3 region has the DNA TGTGCCAGCAGCTTAAGCGGGGTTATCGGTAATGAGCAGTTCTTC. Translation: CASSLSGVIGNEQFF.

This clonotype was found many times. This sequence joins TRBV4-2 and TRBJ2-1; 15 nucleotides align to TRBD2. After removal of 2 bases from V and 7 bases from J, the junction contained 12 bases not matched to a gene. The CDR3 is made up of 19 amino acids. The germline V gene has CDR1 LGHNA and CDR2 YNFKEQ. The CDR3 nucleotides are TGTGCCAGCAGCCAATCTGGGACTAGCGGGGGGCTCTACAAGAATGAGCAGTTCTTC. Residues: CASSQSGTSGGLYKNEQFF.

V gene TRBV7-2 combines with J gene TRBJ2-2, with 7 positions matching TRBD2. Unmatched junction bases numbered 4, after V lost 1 base and J lost 2 bases. The CDR3 extends over 16 amino acids. Looked up from germline, CDR1 is SGHTA and CDR2 is FQGNSA. The CDR3 spells CASSLGGTKNTGELFF. In nucleotides, the CDR3 is TGTGCCAGCAGCTTAGGGGGGACTAAAAACACCGGGGAGCTGTTTTTT.

This clonotype was observed a few times. This chain joins TRBV20-1 and TRBJ2-2, with TRBD1 matching over 8 bases. The CDR3 contains 16 residues. V was clipped by 5 bases and J by 2 bases; unmatched bases: 10. Germline CDR1 and CDR2: DFQATT and SNEGSKA (reference sequence). The CDR3 DNA reads TGCAGTGCTGAAACCGGGACAGGAAAAAACACCGGGGAGCTGTTTTTT. It encodes CSAETGTGKNTGELFF.

The genes are TRBV5-1 and TRBJ2-5; D is possibly TRBD1 (7 bases). Germline V gives CDR1 SGHRS, CDR2 YFSETQ. There are 16 residues in the CDR3. V shed 3 bases and J shed 4 bases, with 19 bases lying between them. CDR3 sequence (DNA): TGCGCCAGCAGCTCTGACCAGGACAGGCGGGGAGAGACCCAGTACTTC. This gives the protein CASSSDQDRRGETQYF.

This clonotype was detected many times. The missing conserved phenylalanine or tryptophan at the end of this CDR3 makes a read error likely. The DNA is omitted, as the CDR3 cannot be located on it reliably, and the CDR3 follows TCRdb's listing. CDR3 residues: CSVVTGTVHFY. V and J are TRBV29-1 and TRBJ1-2; TRBD1, as called in the table, went unchecked against the DNA. The germline V gene encodes CDR1 SQVTM and CDR2 ANQGSEA. The CDR3 extends over 11 residues, inclusive of both ends.

This clonotype turned up a few times. This chain uses TRBV7-2 with TRBJ2-3, with TRBD2 matching 9 bases. CDR3 length: 16 amino acids. Trimming cost V 5 bases and J 7 bases; bases outside gene matches: 13. The germline V gene has CDR1 SGHTA and CDR2 FQGNSA. The CDR3 DNA reads as TGTGCCAGCAGCGCCACACTAGCGGGTGCGCAACATACGCAGTATTTT. Translation gives CASSATLAGAQHTQYF.

This clonotype was counted many times. The chain couples TRBV7-9 to TRBJ2-5; 8 nucleotides align to TRBD1. Germline CDR1 and CDR2: SEHNR and FQNEAQ (reference sequence). Unmatched junction bases numbered 9, after V lost 5 bases and J lost 1 base. The CDR3 runs to 16 residues. DNA of the CDR3: TGTGCCAGCAGCGTCGGGACAGGAGGGATCCAAGAGACCCAGTACTTC. Its translation is CASSVGTGGIQETQYF.

The CDR3 is CASSRARDPTDTQYF. The CDR3 region has the DNA TGTGCCAGCAGCAGAGCTAGGGATCCCACAGATACGCAGTATTTT. The chain has TRBV6-1 and TRBJ2-3; D not resolved. Trimming cost V 6 bases and J 2 bases, with 15 bases left between them. Per the germline V gene, CDR1 is MNHNS and CDR2 is SASEGT. The CDR3 length is 15 residues.

This clonotype has more than one count but fewer than ten. V gene TRBV4-3 combines with J gene TRBJ2-7; 12 bases line up with TRBD2. The CDR3 runs 17 residues. CDR1 and CDR2 from the germline V gene are LGHNA and YSLEER. Losses at the gene ends were 4 bases for V and 0 bases for J; bases not matched to a gene: 7. This CDR3 is CASSRTLLAGGSYEQYF. The CDR3 nucleotides read TGCGCCAGCAGCCGAACACTACTAGCGGGGGGCTCCTACGAGCAGTACTTC.

This clonotype has more than one count but fewer than ten. The J gene is TRBJ2-7, the V gene TRBV7-9; 8 nucleotides match TRBD2. The CDR3 contains 14 residues. Germline values: CDR1 SEHNR, CDR2 FQNEAQ (reference sequence). The J segment lost 3 bases and the V segment lost 7 bases, leaving 8 bases of the junction unmatched. CDR3: CASTLAGTSYEQYF. The CDR3 nucleotides read TGTGCCAGCACCCTAGCCGGGACTAGCTACGAGCAGTACTTC.

This chain joins TRBV11-1 and TRBJ2-6; D is perhaps TRBD2 (6 bases). The CDR3 contains 18 residues. V shed 11 bases and J shed 0 bases, with 23 bases lying between them. The V gene's germline CDR1 is SGHAT and CDR2 FQDESV (reference sequence). CDR3 in DNA: TGTGCCTTCTGTTTAGCGGCCGGACCGTACTCTGGGGCCAACGTCCTGACTTTC. It codes for CAFCLAAGPYSGANVLTF.

This clonotype was seen repeatedly, ten times or more. V gene TRBV7-8 combines with J gene TRBJ2-7; 12 bases are a match to TRBD2. Trimming removed 5 bases from V and 3 bases from J; junction bases left unmatched: 5. The CDR3 contains 15 residues. Germline CDR1 reads SGHVS; CDR2 reads FQNEAQ. CDR3 nucleotide sequence: TGTGCCAGCAGCCGAACTAGCGGGGGGTACTACGAGCAGTACTTC. Its translation is CASSRTSGGYYEQYF.

The J gene is TRBJ2-7, the V gene TRBV5-4, with a weak D call TRBD1 (5 bases). V shed 3 bases and J shed 4 bases, with 11 bases lying between them. Germline-derived CDR1 and CDR2 are SGHNT and YYREEE (reference sequence). The CDR3 totals 13 residues. The chain's CDR3 is CASSYGDRYEQYF. The CDR3 coding sequence is TGTGCCAGCAGCTATGGAGACAGATACGAGCAGTACTTC.

This clonotype was detected only a few times. The rearrangement links TRBV28 to TRBJ2-1; 7 nucleotides match TRBD1. Germline V gene sequence: CDR1 MDHEN, CDR2 SYDVKM. The CDR3 sequence is 13 residues long. The V and J ends lost 6 bases and 7 bases, in that order; junction bases with no gene match: 6. For the CDR3, the DNA is TGTGCCAGCAGCTCCTCCAGGGGGAATGAGCAGTTCTTC. Its translation is CASSSSRGNEQFF.

Only a few counts were recorded for this clonotype. The V call is TRBV7-2, the J call TRBJ2-5; D possibly matches TRBD1 or TRBD2 (5 bases each). V was cut by 1 base and J by 5 bases, with 14 bases left in between. The CDR3 is made up of 15 amino acids. Per germline, CDR1 SGHTA and CDR2 FQGNSA. The CDR3 nucleotides read TGTGCCAGCAGCTTAGAGTCGGGACGTTGGGAGACCCAGTACTTC. Protein sequence: CASSLESGRWETQYF.

The CDR3 DNA reads as TGTGCCAGCAGCCGCGGGGGGTCTAATTCACCCCTCCACTTT. It codes for CASSRGGSNSPLHF. This sequence joins TRBV7-9 and TRBJ1-6; D possibly corresponds to TRBD1 (5 bases). The CDR3 is 14 amino acids. Germline-derived CDR1 and CDR2 are SEHNR and FQNEAQ (reference sequence). V gave up 5 bases and J gave up 6 bases, with 11 bases separating them.

The CDR3 is CASSSYRAPYEQYF. CDR3 coding DNA: TGTGCCAGCAGCTCCTACAGGGCACCCTACGAGCAGTACTTC. The chain recombines TRBV7-9 with TRBJ2-7, with D possibly TRBD1 on 6 matching bases. CDR3 length equals 14 residues. Germline CDR1 is SEHNR and CDR2 is FQNEAQ (reference sequence). Trimming stripped 4 bases from V and 2 bases from J, with 12 bases between. The variable domain in full, with the rest retrieved from reference TRBV7-9 and TRBJ2-7, is DTGVSQNPRHKITKRGQNVTFRCDPISEHNRLYWYRQTLGQGPEFLTYFQNEAQLEKSRLLSDRFSAERPKGSFSTLEIQRTEQGDSAMYLCASSSYRAPYEQYFGPGTRLTVT.

This rearrangement joins TRBV24-1 to TRBJ2-7, with 7 bases lining up with TRBD2. This CDR3 comprises 12 residues. V lost 3 bases to trimming and J lost 5 bases; unmatched junction nucleotides: 0. Germline loops: CDR1 KGHDR, CDR2 SFDVKD. CDR3 nucleotide sequence: TGTGCCACCAGTGATCGGGGGGACGAGCAGTACTTC. The encoded protein is CATSDRGDEQYF.

This rearrangement joins TRBV24-1 to TRBJ2-5; 8 bases agree with TRBD1. The CDR3 spans 15 residues. The V gene end was trimmed by 4 bases and the J gene end by 3 bases; junction bases not matched to a gene: 6. Germline V gene data show CDR1 as KGHDR and CDR2 as SFDVKD. The chain's CDR3 is CATSDPGQAEETQYF. The CDR3 nucleotides are TGTGCCACCAGTGACCCGGGACAGGCCGAAGAGACCCAGTACTTC.

In its sample, this clonotype was seen many times. The rearrangement links TRBV20-1 to TRBJ1-4; D unresolved. The CDR3 runs 13 residues. Per germline, CDR1 DFQATT and CDR2 SNEGSKA (reference sequence). Trimming cost V 3 bases and J 7 bases, with 12 bases left between them. The CDR3 loop reads CSASPLRGEKLFF. The CDR3 DNA sequence: TGCAGTGCTAGCCCCCTGCGGGGTGAAAAACTGTTTTTT.